The 24 T cell receptor beta chains listed next were all sequenced from one sample in a study of blood T cell repertoires in COVID-19. The repertoire was sequenced with immunoSEQ multiplex PCR; TCRdb's copy has only in-frame clones and lacks some. Among about 240,000 clones listed, 82% were seen once. Input material: peripheral blood. The receptors stem from an older woman with active or convalescent COVID-19.

The chain combines TRBV7-6 with TRBJ2-1; 7 positions match TRBD2. With 5 bases clipped from V and 4 bases from J, the junction kept 8 bases outside the gene matches. This CDR3 spans 15 amino acids. Germline V gives CDR1 SGHVS, CDR2 FNYEAQ. This CDR3 reads CASSPWEGFYNEQFF. The CDR3 coding sequence is TGTGCCAGCAGCCCCTGGGAGGGTTTTTACAATGAGCAGTTCTTC.

V is TRBV12-5 and J is TRBJ1-1; D is ambiguous. Per germline, CDR1 LGHNT and CDR2 FRNRAP. V lost 5 bases and J lost 5, with 15 bases in between. CDR3 size: 14 residues. The CDR3 bases are TGTGCTAGTGGTCCCCCCAATTTTAGAACTGAAGCTTTCTTT. Protein: CASGPPNFRTEAFF.

The chain is built from TRBV19 and TRBJ2-5, with D possibly matching TRBD2 (6 bases). Per germline, CDR1 LNHDA and CDR2 SQIVND (reference sequence). The V end was cut by 8 bases, the J end by 5 bases, with 21 bases between. The CDR3 totals 15 residues. The CDR3 protein is CASRRDSVKWETQYF. The CDR3 region has the DNA TGTGCCAGTCGCCGGGACTCCGTAAAGTGGGAGACCCAGTACTTC.

The table lists this clone with a count of one. V gene TRBV9 combines with J gene TRBJ2-6, with D unresolved. With 4 bases removed from V and 2 bases from J, the gap between germline ends came to 10 bases. In germline, CDR1 is SGDLS, CDR2 YYNGEE. CDR3 size: 15 residues. CDR3 in DNA: TGTGCCAGCAGCTCCCCTTTCGCTGGGGCCAACGTCCTGACTTTC. Its protein is CASSSPFAGANVLTF.

The chain uses TRBV27 and TRBJ1-5; 7 bases are shared with TRBD1. CDR3 length: 16 residues. V gave up 2 bases and J gave up 6 bases; unmatched junction bases: 10. Germline lookup yields CDR1 MNHEY and CDR2 SMNVEV (reference sequence). The CDR3 coding sequence is TGTGCCAGCAGTTTACTGGCAGGGGGGTTATCTCAGCCCCAGCATTTT. Translated, it gives CASSLLAGGLSQPQHF.

The chain uses TRBV5-6 and TRBJ1-2, with D possibly matching TRBD1 (6 bases). Germline assignment: CDR1 SGHDT and CDR2 YYEEEE. The CDR3 loop spans 13 amino acids. V was pared by 1 base and J by 4 bases, with 8 bases between. In nucleotides, the CDR3 is TGTGCCAGCAGCTTGTTACAGGGCTATGGCTACACCTTC. The encoded protein is CASSLLQGYGYTF. Filled out from reference TRBV5-6 and TRBJ1-2, the complete variable domain reads DAGVTQSPTHLIKTRGQQVTLRCSPKSGHDTVSWYQQALGQGPQFIFQYYEEEERQRGNFPDRFSGHQFPNYSSELNVNALLLGDSALYLCASSLLQGYGYTFGSGTRLTVV.

The J gene is TRBJ1-1, the V gene TRBV28; D is ambiguous. The CDR3 runs to 15 residues. Per the germline V gene, CDR1 is MDHEN and CDR2 is SYDVKM. V lost 10 bases and J 4 bases, leaving 22 bases between the germline ends. As DNA, the CDR3 is TGTGCCACCGGGAGAGTTATGACGGGTGTCACTGAAGCTTTCTTT. Protein sequence: CATGRVMTGVTEAFF.

The CDR3 DNA follows: TGTGCCAGCAGATCGCGGGGGACTAGCGTCTGGGTACAAGAGACCCAGTACTTC. Its protein product is CASRSRGTSVWVQETQYF. The chain uses TRBV2 and TRBJ2-5; 10 nucleotides line up with TRBD2. Germline V gives CDR1 SNHLY, CDR2 FYNNEI. The junction had 15 bases not matched to a gene; V was cut back by 6 bases and J by 2 bases. The CDR3 contains 18 residues.

As concerns this clone: Other DNA sequences from this sample encode an identical CDR3 as well. The chain uses TRBV27 and TRBJ1-1; D not resolved. V dropped 3 bases and J dropped 2 bases, with 7 bases sitting between them. Germline-derived CDR1 and CDR2 are MNHEY and SMNVEV (reference sequence). This CDR3 region has 13 residues. The CDR3 protein is CASSLVANTEAFF. DNA for the CDR3: TGTGCCAGCAGTTTGGTGGCAAACACTGAAGCTTTCTTT.

The chain employs TRBV2 and TRBJ1-5; D unresolved. The germline CDR1 and CDR2 sequences are SNHLY and FYNNEI. V shed 4 bases and J shed 5 bases, with 9 bases lying between them. This CDR3 contains 13 residues. The DNA for the CDR3 is TGTGCCAGCAGTGGAGGGCAGTATCAGCCCCAGCATTTT. It codes for CASSGGQYQPQHF.

The table lists this clone with a few counts. The genes are TRBV7-6 and TRBJ1-2, with D tentatively TRBD1 (5 bases). CDR1 SGHVS and CDR2 FNYEAQ come from the germline V gene. This CDR3 has 16 amino acids. V dropped 2 bases and J dropped 8 bases, with 21 bases sitting between them. CDR3 coding DNA: TGTGCCAGCAGCTTATCAGGGTCCGGGGGTGGAAAAGGCTACACCTTC. This sequence encodes CASSLSGSGGGKGYTF.

The CDR3 loop is CASNSAWAGGLSNQPQHF. The CDR3 region has the DNA TGTGCCAGTAATTCGGCTTGGGCAGGGGGCCTGAGCAATCAGCCCCAGCATTTT. The rearrangement uses TRBV19 and TRBJ1-5, with 8 bases lining up with TRBD1. The CDR3 is 18 residues long. The V and J ends lost 7 bases and 1 base, in that order; junction bases with no gene match: 15. CDR1 is LNHDA and CDR2 is SQIVND in the germline V gene (reference sequence). Supplemented by reference TRBV19 and TRBJ1-5, the full variable domain reads DGGITQSPKYLFRKEGQNVTLSCEQNLNHDAMYWYRQDPGQGLRLIYYSQIVNDFQKGDIAEGYSVSREKKESFPLTVTSAQKNPTAFYLCASNSAWAGGLSNQPQHFGDGTRLSIL.

This clone came up a few times. This chain links TRBV28 with TRBJ2-5; TRBD1 matches 8 bases. The trim removed 6 bases at V and 6 bases at J, leaving 9 bases unmatched. Germline V lookup: CDR1 MDHEN, CDR2 SYDVKM. The CDR3 is 14 residues long. The CDR3, as DNA: TGTGCCAGCAGCCGTAGGACAGGGCTGAAGACCCAGTACTTC. As protein: CASSRRTGLKTQYF.

V usage is TRBV27 and J usage is TRBJ1-2; D unclear. Germline V gives CDR1 MNHEY, CDR2 SMNVEV (reference sequence). V shed 8 bases and J shed 0 bases, with 10 bases lying between them. The CDR3 length is 13 residues. CDR3 amino acids: CASSASANYGYTF. CDR3 DNA: TGTGCCAGCTCCGCCAGTGCTAACTATGGCTACACCTTC.

The chain recombines TRBV6-6 with TRBJ2-7; 7 nucleotides line up with TRBD1. Looked up from germline, CDR1 is MNHNY and CDR2 is SVGAGI (reference sequence). CDR3 length: 15 residues. V lost 6 bases, J lost 3 bases, and 11 bases stayed unmatched. Here the CDR3 reads CASSQTNRGFYEQYF. The CDR3 nucleotides read TGTGCCAGCAGCCAAACCAACAGGGGCTTCTACGAGCAGTACTTC.

As DNA, the CDR3 is TGTGCCAGCAGCGCCGGGGGGGCTGGTGAGCAGTTCTTC. This codes for CASSAGGAGEQFF. The chain is built from TRBV7-2 and TRBJ2-1; TRBD2 agrees at 8 bases. V lost 5 bases to trimming and J lost 9 bases; unmatched junction nucleotides: 6. Germline V gene lookup returns CDR1 SGHTA and CDR2 FQGNSA. This CDR3 is built from 13 residues. The full variable domain, rest sourced from reference TRBV7-2 and TRBJ2-1, is GAGVSQSPSNKVTEKGKDVELRCDPISGHTALYWYRQSLGQGLEFLIYFQGNSAPDKSGLPSDRFSAERTGGSVSTLTIQRTQQEDSAVYLCASSAGGAGEQFFGPGTRLTVL.

This clone was recorded only once. This chain links TRBV30 with TRBJ1-1, with D possibly matching TRBD1 (5 bases). The CDR3 sequence is 14 residues long. Trimming took off 0 bases at V and 1 base at J, with 9 bases between the two ends. CDR1 and CDR2 (germline): GTSNPN, SVGIG (reference sequence). The CDR3 protein is CAWSVSGKNTEAFF. The CDR3, as DNA: TGTGCCTGGAGTGTATCAGGGAAGAACACTGAAGCTTTCTTT.

The chain carries TRBV30 and TRBJ2-3; D is ambiguous. V was clipped by 1 base and J by 6 bases, with 8 bases between them. The CDR3 runs to 12 residues. Per germline, CDR1 GTSNPN and CDR2 SVGIG (reference sequence). CDR3 coding DNA: TGTGCCTGGAGTGGCCCCCAGGATACGCAGTATTTT. Residues: CAWSGPQDTQYF.

This chain uses TRBV7-2 with TRBJ1-2; 7 nucleotides match TRBD1. The V gene's germline CDR1 is SGHTA and CDR2 FQGNSA. V was clipped by 7 bases and J by 4 bases; unmatched bases: 6. CDR3 length: 13 amino acids. The CDR3 region is CASTPDRVYGYTF. The CDR3 DNA reads as TGTGCCAGCACCCCCGACAGGGTCTATGGCTACACCTTC. Variable domain in full (rest from reference TRBV7-2 and TRBJ1-2): GAGVSQSPSNKVTEKGKDVELRCDPISGHTALYWYRQSLGQGLEFLIYFQGNSAPDKSGLPSDRFSAERTGGSVSTLTIQRTQQEDSAVYLCASTPDRVYGYTFGSGTRLTVV.

The chain combines TRBV6-1 with TRBJ1-5; 9 bases are shared with TRBD1. Germline values: CDR1 MNHNS, CDR2 SASEGT. J was trimmed by 4 bases and V by 3 bases; bases with no gene match: 13. This CDR3 spans 18 amino acids. The CDR3 DNA sequence: TGTGCCAGCAGTGACCCCTTTGTTCTGGACAGGGGAAATCAGCCCCAGCATTTT. This encodes CASSDPFVLDRGNQPQHF.

On this clone itself: In the same sample, other DNA sequences code for this CDR3. The V gene is TRBV28, the J gene TRBJ1-1; TRBD1 matches at 10 bases. The CDR3 is 15 amino acids. With V trimmed by 5 bases and J by 3 bases, 6 bases remained unmatched. CDR1 is MDHEN, CDR2 SYDVKM, per germline. The CDR3 coding sequence is TGTGCCAGCAGTGCCCCGACAGGGGGCGACACTGAAGCTTTCTTT. Translated, it gives CASSAPTGGDTEAFF.

The chain recombines TRBV14 with TRBJ1-3; no firm D call. The ends were cut back, 3 bases at V and 1 base at J, with 13 bases in the middle. This CDR3 contains 16 residues. Germline V gene data show CDR1 as SGHDN and CDR2 as FVKESK. The CDR3 bases are TGTGCCAGCAGCCACCCGGGAGAGGGATCTGGAAACACCATATATTTT. Translation: CASSHPGEGSGNTIYF. The entire variable domain, with the rest obtained from reference TRBV14 and TRBJ1-3, is as follows: EAGVTQFPSHSVIEKGQTVTLRCDPISGHDNLYWYRRVMGKEIKFLLHFVKESKQDESGMPNNRFLAERTGGTYSTLKVQPAELEDSGVYFCASSHPGEGSGNTIYFGEGSWLTVV.

V is TRBV3-1 (or the pseudogene TRBV3-2) and J is TRBJ2-5; 7 bases align to TRBD2. CDR1 is LGHDT and CDR2 is YNNKEL in the germline V gene (reference sequence). This CDR3 has 14 amino acids. Germline trimming cut 7 bases from V and 5 bases from J; bases unmatched to any gene: 10. The DNA for the CDR3 is TGTGCCAGCACAGCCCGGGGGGTGGATGAGACCCAGTACTTC. The encoded protein is CASTARGVDETQYF.

The chain links TRBV21-1 to TRBJ2-3; no DNA check was done on the table's D call, TRBD2. TRBV21-1 is described as a pseudogene. This CDR3 has 17 amino acids. CDR3 residues: CASSKVVIRGCTDTQYF. The CDR3 coding sequence is TGTGCCAGCAGCAAAGTGGTTATCCGGGGGTGCACAGATACGCAGTATTTT.